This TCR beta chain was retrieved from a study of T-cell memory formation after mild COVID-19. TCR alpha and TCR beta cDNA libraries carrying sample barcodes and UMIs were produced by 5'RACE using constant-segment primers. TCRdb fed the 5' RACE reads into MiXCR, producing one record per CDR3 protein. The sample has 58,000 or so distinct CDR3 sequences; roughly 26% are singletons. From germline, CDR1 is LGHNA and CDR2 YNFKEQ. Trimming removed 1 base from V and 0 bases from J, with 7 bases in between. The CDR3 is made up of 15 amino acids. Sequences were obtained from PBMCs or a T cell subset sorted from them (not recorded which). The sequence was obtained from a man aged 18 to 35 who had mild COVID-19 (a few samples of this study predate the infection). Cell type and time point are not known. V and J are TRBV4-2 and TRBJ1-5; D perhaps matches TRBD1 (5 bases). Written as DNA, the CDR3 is TGTGCCAGCAGCCAAGGACAGTATAGCAATCAGCCCCAGCATTTT. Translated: CASSQGQYSNQPQHF.